The 19 T cell receptor beta chains listed next were all sequenced from one sample in a study of T cell responses to AZD1222 COVID-19 vaccine. TCRdb keeps only in-frame clones here, not all; method: immunoSEQ multiplex PCR. In the table there are fewer than 150,000 clones, roughly 84% of which are singletons. The sequenced sample was peripheral blood, obtained on day 0 of AZD1222 vaccination. These receptor sequences come from an adult in good health.

J is TRBJ2-3 and V is TRBV7-9, with a tentative D call TRBD1 (7 bases). The germline CDR1 and CDR2 sequences are SEHNR and FQNEAQ (reference sequence). The CDR3 contains 15 residues. V gave up 4 bases and J gave up 1 base, with 12 bases separating them. In nucleotides, the CDR3 is TGTGCCAGCAGCTCCAGGGGGGTTGGCACAGATACGCAGTATTTT. Its protein product is CASSSRGVGTDTQYF.

The V gene is TRBV15, the J gene TRBJ2-7; 9 bases are a match to TRBD1. Germline trimming cut 9 bases from V and 3 bases from J; bases unmatched to any gene: 21. This CDR3 has 18 amino acids. CDR1 and CDR2 (germline): LNHNV, YYDKDF (reference sequence). CDR3 sequence: CATPGYRGLYVIYYEQYF. The CDR3 DNA is TGTGCCACACCAGGATACAGGGGGCTCTACGTGATCTACTACGAGCAGTACTTC.

This clone was counted only a few times. The J gene is TRBJ2-7, the V gene TRBV19, with TRBD1 matching 7 bases. V dropped 3 bases and J dropped 5; count of bases not matched to a gene: 4. This CDR3 is 13 amino acids long. Germline lookup yields CDR1 LNHDA and CDR2 SQIVND (reference sequence). CDR3 amino acids: CASSIGTANEQYF. In DNA, the CDR3 is TGTGCCAGTAGTATCGGGACAGCAAACGAGCAGTACTTC.

The chain carries TRBV27 and TRBJ1-1; possible D gene TRBD1, 5 bases. CDR1 is MNHEY, CDR2 SMNVEV, per germline (reference sequence). The CDR3 spans 15 residues. V was cut by 5 bases and J by 1 base, with 14 bases left in between. The CDR3 nucleotides read TGTGCCAGCAGTCCCCTGGGGCTTGGGAACACTGAAGCTTTCTTT. As protein: CASSPLGLGNTEAFF.

This clone occurred once. This sequence joins TRBV19 and TRBJ2-7; D may correspond to TRBD1 or TRBD2 (7 bases each). The CDR3 sequence is 19 residues long. Looked up from germline, CDR1 is LNHDA and CDR2 is SQIVND (reference sequence). The ends were cut back, 5 bases at V and 4 bases at J, with 30 bases in the middle. The CDR3 nucleotides read TGTGCCAGTAGTCCACGGATGCAGCGGTGGGTCAGGGGGGGGTACGAGCAGTACTTC. The encoded protein is CASSPRMQRWVRGGYEQYF.

The chain is built from TRBV2 and TRBJ2-7; TRBD1 matches at 8 bases. The CDR3 loop spans 15 amino acids. Germline trimming cut 5 bases from V and 3 bases from J; bases unmatched to any gene: 9. Germline CDR1 is SNHLY and CDR2 is FYNNEI. CDR3 in amino acids: CASSFEGRGHYEQYF. The CDR3 nucleotides read TGTGCCAGCAGTTTTGAGGGCAGGGGGCACTACGAGCAGTACTTC. The full variable domain, with the rest looked up from reference TRBV2 and TRBJ2-7, is EPEVTQTPSHQVTQMGQEVILRCVPISNHLYFYWYRQILGQKVEFLVSFYNNEISEKSEIFDDQFSVERPDGSNFTLKIRSTKLEDSAMYFCASSFEGRGHYEQYFGPGTRLTVT.

The chain joins TRBV6-4 to TRBJ2-3, with D perhaps matching TRBD2 (5 bases). CDR1 and CDR2 (germline): MRHNA, SNTAGT. V lost 6 bases and J lost 2, with 18 bases in between. CDR3 length: 16 amino acids. The CDR3 here is CASSFRTRPITDTQYF. CDR3 in DNA: TGTGCCAGCAGCTTCCGCACTAGACCTATCACAGATACGCAGTATTTT.

The chain couples TRBV20-1 to TRBJ1-2; no definite D call. Deletions cut 0 bases from V and 7 bases from J, with 6 bases between. This CDR3 is 11 amino acids long. Germline assignment: CDR1 DFQATT and CDR2 SNEGSKA (reference sequence). CDR3 coding DNA: TGCAGTGCTAGAGAAGGGTTTGGCTACACCTTC. Translated, it gives CSAREGFGYTF.

The chain couples TRBV27 to TRBJ2-6, with 7 nucleotides matching TRBD2. The CDR3 has 18 residues. Trimming took 3 bases from V and 0 from J; bases not matched to a gene: 8. Germline lookup yields CDR1 MNHEY and CDR2 SMNVEV (reference sequence). CDR3 sequence: CASSLGRRDYSGANVLTF. The CDR3 DNA sequence: TGTGCCAGCAGTTTGGGCCGTCGGGACTACTCTGGGGCCAACGTCCTGACTTTC.

On this clone: The junction does not match germline at one end; this may be a read error. The chain has TRBV7-7 and TRBJ2-7; a weak D match, TRBD1 (6 bases). Germline CDR1 SSHAT, CDR2 FNYEAQ (reference sequence). The CDR3 loop spans 14 amino acids. CDR3 loop: CASSPTTGINEQYF. CDR3 bases: TGTGCTAGCAGCCCCACCACAGGGATCAACGAGCAGTACTTC.

J is TRBJ2-2 and V is TRBV6-5, with D perhaps matching TRBD2 (5 bases). This CDR3 is built from 13 residues. Germline V gives CDR1 MNHEY, CDR2 SVGAGI. Trimming cost V 2 bases and J 7 bases, with 8 bases left between them. CDR3 coding DNA: TGTGCCAGCAGTTACGTGGAGGACGGGGAGCTGTTTTTT. Its protein is CASSYVEDGELFF.

The chain recombines TRBV21-1 with TRBJ2-1; TRBD2 was called by the table and not checked on the DNA. TRBV21-1 constitutes a pseudogene. CDR3 size: 19 residues. The CDR3 DNA sequence: TGTGCCAGCAGCAAAGGGAAGGGTCGGCGGGAGGGAACTTACAATGAGCAGTTCTTC. Its translation: CASSKGKGRREGTYNEQFF.

This rearrangement joins TRBV7-6 to TRBJ2-1; 9 positions agree with TRBD1. Germline assignment: CDR1 SGHVS and CDR2 FNYEAQ. V dropped 5 bases and J dropped 7; count of bases not matched to a gene: 9. This CDR3 contains 15 residues. The CDR3 here is CASSLGTGFENEQFF. The CDR3 DNA reads as TGTGCCAGCAGCCTTGGGACAGGGTTTGAGAATGAGCAGTTCTTC.

The V gene is TRBV5-1, the J gene TRBJ2-7; D is unclear. The V end was cut by 0 bases, the J end by 0 bases, with 10 bases between. The CDR3 runs 15 residues. CDR1 is SGHRS and CDR2 is YFSETQ in the germline V gene. CDR3: CASSLESAASYEQYF. The CDR3 DNA reads as TGCGCCAGCAGCTTGGAATCTGCGGCCTCCTACGAGCAGTACTTC.

V is TRBV27 and J is TRBJ2-3, with 9 positions matching TRBD2. V trimming: 10 bases; J trimming: 1 base; junction bases outside the gene matches: 12. This CDR3 region has 16 residues. Germline assignment: CDR1 MNHEY and CDR2 SMNVEV (reference sequence). Written as DNA, the CDR3 is TGTGCCACCGCTGGGGCTAGCGGGACGCGCACAGATACGCAGTATTTT. Its translation: CATAGASGTRTDTQYF.

The chain couples TRBV7-8 to TRBJ1-5; D is uncertain. The V gene's germline CDR1 is SGHVS and CDR2 FQNEAQ. The CDR3 has 13 residues. Trimming shortened V by 4 bases and J by 4 bases, and 8 bases separated the two germline ends. The CDR3 protein is CASSSGRNQPQHF. The CDR3 DNA is TGTGCCAGCAGCTCGGGAAGAAATCAGCCCCAGCATTTT.

The chain carries TRBV27 and TRBJ2-7, with TRBD1 as a possible D gene (5 bases). CDR3 size: 13 residues. The V end was cut by 2 bases, the J end by 1 base, with 6 bases between. CDR1 MNHEY and CDR2 SMNVEV come from the germline V gene (reference sequence). Here the CDR3 DNA reads TGTGCCAGCAGTTTAAGACAGTCCTACGAGCAGTACTTC. Protein sequence: CASSLRQSYEQYF.

This clone was recorded once. The chain couples TRBV5-6 to TRBJ1-2; 9 nucleotides agree with TRBD1. With 3 bases clipped from V and 5 bases from J, the junction kept 5 bases outside the gene matches. This CDR3 has 14 amino acids. Germline V gives CDR1 SGHDT, CDR2 YYEEEE. CDR3 residues: CASSSLGTGYGYTF. The CDR3 nucleotides are TGTGCCAGCAGCTCCCTTGGGACAGGGTATGGCTACACCTTC.

This clone showed up just a few times. The rearrangement links TRBV2 to TRBJ2-1; no clear D. V lost 2 bases and J 5 bases, leaving 7 bases between the germline ends. Germline loops: CDR1 SNHLY, CDR2 FYNNEI. This CDR3 contains 13 residues. This chain's CDR3 is CASSEPLNNEQFF. CDR3 in DNA: TGTGCCAGCAGTGAACCTCTCAACAATGAGCAGTTCTTC.